The clone carrying this TCR beta chain was observed many times. Its matching antigen is unknown. The data originate from a study of CD8 T cells in ankylosing spondylitis. Study observations and caveats: Both synovial fluid and blood in reactive arthritis had previously been reported to carry some motif variants. Disease-linked clones reportedly concentrated significantly in matched ankylosing spondylitis synovial fluid.

It was by quantitative 5'-RACE with molecular barcodes that TCR beta libraries were made. TCRdb passed the 5' RACE reads through MiXCR, listing each CDR3 protein once. In the table there are more than 100,000 distinct CDR3 sequences, 9.5% to 12% of which are singletons. The specimen sequenced was blood, either unsorted or a sorted T cell fraction (not recorded which). The receptor comes from a female donor with ankylosing spondylitis or in good health (not recorded which).

CDR3 amino acids: CASSQGLSNSYEQYF. The CDR3, as DNA: TGTGCCAGCAGCCAAGGGTTATCGAACTCCTACGAGCAGTACTTC. The chain has TRBV3-1 and TRBJ2-7, with D unresolved. CDR3 length: 15 amino acids. CDR1 is LGHDT, CDR2 YNNKEL, per germline (reference sequence). V dropped 1 base and J dropped 0 bases, with 10 bases sitting between them.